This TCR beta chain was identified during a study of blood T cell repertoires in COVID-19 (dated by TCRdb to 2020 to 2022). Turning to the overall study: Samples from collaborators originated in the United States, Italy and Spain and spanned both the acute and convalescent phases of COVID-19. Samples came from the ongoing ImmuneRACE study (first 160 participants) plus 1,254 subjects from 6 global collaborators. The repertoires were released in a freely available public database intended as a resource for research on the immune response to SARS-CoV-2. The prospective study material was composed of cDNA or gDNA derived from T cells, B-cell-depleted T cells, or PBMCs. The sample metadata nearly always contained a de-identified subject ID, COVID-19 status, age in years and sex. Subjects who had been exposed to COVID-19, were actively infected with it, or had recovered from it provided the deeply sampled blood TCRbeta repertoires that made up the dataset. Where HLA class I and class II types were available, the types were taken from metadata supplied by the sample provider, not from assay-based typing. What the study reported, not specific to this receptor: How much clinical and demographic metadata was included differed by source and by participant, and the metadata was provided uncurated.

V and J are truncated by 7 bases and 0 bases respectively, leaving an intervening sequence of 7 bases. The germline V gene encodes CDR1 SQVTM and CDR2 ANQGSEA. The CDR3 measures 12 amino acids from cysteine to phenylalanine. Only the CDR3 DNA stays, 36 bases, in frame from base 1. TCRbeta CDR3 regions were amplified from genomic DNA using the immunoSEQ Assay, a bias-controlled multiplex PCR. Per the original workflow: Nucleated cell counts per sample were estimated from amplification of reference gene primers within the assay. To quantify the absolute abundance of each unique TCRbeta CDR3 rearrangement, sequence reads were collapsed and filtered. For each sample, productive Simpson clonality was calculated as the square root of Simpson's diversity index over productive rearrangements. The table comes from immuneACCESS by way of TCRdb, which keeps in-frame sequences with V and J called. Part of the clones is missing from these tables; in studies checked, under half for an unresolved V gene and the rest for unknown reasons. V, J and clone size are those of that table, while D and trimming were read from the DNA. For this sample the table gives some 150,000 clones, of which roughly 85% were detected only once. 2.5% to 3% of the sample is in the top ten clones.

As to this clone: Its binding antigen is unknown. Base qualities are not recorded, but no much larger clone differs from it by a single base.

In the prospective study, participants were about 18 to 100 years old, resided in 20 to 30 geographic areas of the United States, and were enrolled through a virtual design. Cohort assignment in the prospective study relied on participant-reported clinical history from a screening survey and a study questionnaire. For ImmuneRACE Cohort 3, a participant was defined as recovered based on two consecutive negative NP/OP PCR tests, clearance by a healthcare professional, or resolution of symptoms. Mobile phlebotomists in the prospective study collected whole blood, serum and a nasopharyngeal or oropharyngeal swab from every participant. Prospective study participants could optionally give additional blood draws and questionnaires over an approximately two-month period. Prospective study blood samples were shipped either frozen or at room temperature before DNA extraction.

The chain employs TRBV29-1 and TRBJ1-3, with the identity of the D gene unclear. Sample: PBMCs or T cells enriched from blood (not recorded which). The TCR originated in a woman aged 50 to 60 who had recovered from COVID-19. The CDR3 protein sequence reads: CSGLRSGNTIYF. Here is the DNA: TGCAGCGGCTTGCGCTCTGGAAACACCATATATTTT. The CDR3 plus the reference TRBV29-1 and TRBJ1-3 genes for the other parts give the full variable domain: SAVISQKPSRDICQRGTSLTIQCQVDSQVTMMFWYRQQPGQSLTLIATANQGSEATYESGFVIDKFPISRPNLTFSTLTVSNMSPEDSSIYLCSGLRSGNTIYFGEGSWLTVV.